The sequence of this T cell receptor beta chain was determined in a study of T cells after yellow fever vaccination. For the study at large: Each low-cell-number fraction was prepared by means of SMART-Seq v4 Ultra Low Input.

The CDR3 extends over 14 amino acids. V was cut by 1 base and J by 8 bases, with 12 bases left in between. Germline loops: CDR1 SGHVS, CDR2 FNYEAQ. The study made its TCR cDNA through 5'RACE template switching. That step introduced a universal primer site along with UMIs. TCRdb re-analysed the 5' RACE reads in MiXCR, keeping a single row per CDR3 protein. The data hold roughly 300,000 distinct CDR3 sequences, with around 7.3% observed a single time. General study findings and limits: Detected again after the booster were most primary-vaccination clones, at roughly 95% CD4 and 80% to 90% CD8.

The table lists this clonotype with a few counts. Its antigen is unidentified. The sequences come from PBMCs, collected roughly 45 days after the first yellow fever vaccination. The source of this sequence is a man aged 18 to 35 who received the YFV17D yellow fever vaccine. This chain uses TRBV7-6 with TRBJ2-1; the D is unclear. The CDR3 DNA reads as TGTGCCAGCAGCTTAGGCGGCGCATCGGATGAGCAGTTCTTC. Its protein product is CASSLGGASDEQFF.